This T cell receptor (beta chain) is drawn from a study of blood T cell repertoires in COVID-19. Germline CDR1 and CDR2: GTSNPN and SVGIG (reference sequence). The CDR3 runs 14 residues. V gave up 5 bases and J gave up 1 base, with 12 bases separating them. Source study methods: Estimation of nucleated cell counts relied on the amplification of reference gene primers. TCRdb's copy holds only in-frame clones and misses some; the assay was immunoSEQ multiplex PCR. V, J and clone size are those of that table, while D and trimming were read from the DNA. The sample lists approximately 100,000 clones, around nine tenths occurring once.

What was sequenced was peripheral blood. This TCR was recovered from a human donor in a cohort sampled during active COVID-19. The J gene is TRBJ2-1, the V gene TRBV30; TRBD1 is a possible D gene (6 bases). The CDR3 nucleotides are TGTGCCTGGGGGGGCAGGGCATCCTACAATGAGCAGTTCTTC. This encodes CAWGGRASYNEQFF.